This T cell receptor beta chain derives from a study of metastatic and nonmetastatic thyroid tumors. Turning to the study itself: Where malignant and benign thyroid patients were concerned, repertoires were compared across blood and tumor or nodule tissue.

Comment on this clone: Its target is unknown.

Per the authors' pipeline: Across clinicopathological groups, CDR3 differences served as the basis for building a distant-metastasis classifier for papillary thyroid cancer. TCRdb reanalyzed the PCR reads with MiXCR. TCRdb's processing, not the study's, gives the V and J calls here. The repertoire holds 84,000 or so clones, with around 9.1% as singletons. The V gene end was trimmed by 3 bases and the J gene end by 0 bases; junction bases not matched to a gene: 11. Germline CDR1 and CDR2: LGHNA and YNFKEQ. The CDR3 is 20 amino acids. Every patient underwent thyroid surgery untreated. Broader study findings: Relative to benign nodules, malignant thyroid tumors were reportedly characterized by significantly elevated TCR beta diversity in blood and tumor.

V gene TRBV4-2 combines with J gene TRBJ2-3; 14 nucleotides agree with TRBD2. Sequences were obtained from blood. The receptor was derived from a female donor with papillary thyroid cancer or a benign thyroid nodule (not recorded which). Some clones in this sample may be carry-over from other donors' samples. The CDR3 DNA follows: TGTGCCAGCAGCCAGACTAGCGGGGGGGCCTGGTATAGAAGCACAGATACGCAGTATTTT. Its translation: CASSQTSGGAWYRSTDTQYF.